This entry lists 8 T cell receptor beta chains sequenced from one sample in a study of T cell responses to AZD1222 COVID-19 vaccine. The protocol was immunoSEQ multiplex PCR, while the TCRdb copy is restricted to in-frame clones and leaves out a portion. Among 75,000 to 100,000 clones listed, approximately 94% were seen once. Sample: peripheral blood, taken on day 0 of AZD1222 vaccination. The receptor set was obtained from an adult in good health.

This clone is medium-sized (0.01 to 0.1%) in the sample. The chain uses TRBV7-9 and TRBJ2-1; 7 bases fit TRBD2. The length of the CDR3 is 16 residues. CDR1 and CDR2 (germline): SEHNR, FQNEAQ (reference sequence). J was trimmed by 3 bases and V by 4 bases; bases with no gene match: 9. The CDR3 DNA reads TGTGCCAGCAGCTCCTGGTCGGGGGGTTACTACAATGAGCAGTTCTTC. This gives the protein CASSSWSGGYYNEQFF.

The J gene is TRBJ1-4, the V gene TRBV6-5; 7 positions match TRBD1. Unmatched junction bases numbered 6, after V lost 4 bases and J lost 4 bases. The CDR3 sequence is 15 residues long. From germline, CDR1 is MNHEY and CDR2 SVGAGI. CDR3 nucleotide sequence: TGTGCCAGCAGTTGGACAGGACAGGATAATGAAAAACTGTTTTTT. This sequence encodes CASSWTGQDNEKLFF.

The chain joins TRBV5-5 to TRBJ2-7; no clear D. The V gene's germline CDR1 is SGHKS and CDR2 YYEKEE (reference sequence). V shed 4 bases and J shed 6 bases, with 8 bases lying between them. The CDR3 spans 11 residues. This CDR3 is CASSVVSEQYF. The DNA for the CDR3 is TGTGCCAGCAGCGTCGTCAGCGAGCAGTACTTC.

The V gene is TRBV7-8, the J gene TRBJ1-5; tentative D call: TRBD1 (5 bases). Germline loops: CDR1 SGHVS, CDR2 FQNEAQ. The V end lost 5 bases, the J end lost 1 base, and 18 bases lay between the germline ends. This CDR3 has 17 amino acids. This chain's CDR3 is CASSRHPPGSSNQPQHF. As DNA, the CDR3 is TGTGCCAGCAGCCGACACCCTCCAGGGAGCAGCAATCAGCCCCAGCATTTT. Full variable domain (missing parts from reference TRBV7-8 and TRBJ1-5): GAGVSQSPRYKVAKRGQDVALRCDPISGHVSLFWYQQALGQGPEFLTYFQNEAQLDKSGLPSDRFFAERPEGSVSTLKIQRTQQEDSAVYLCASSRHPPGSSNQPQHFGDGTRLSIL.

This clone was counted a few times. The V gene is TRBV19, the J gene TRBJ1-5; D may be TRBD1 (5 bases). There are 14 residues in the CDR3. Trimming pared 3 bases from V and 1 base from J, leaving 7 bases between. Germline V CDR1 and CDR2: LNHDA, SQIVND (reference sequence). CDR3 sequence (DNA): TGTGCCAGTAGTATGGGGGTCAGCAATCAGCCCCAGCATTTT. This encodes CASSMGVSNQPQHF.

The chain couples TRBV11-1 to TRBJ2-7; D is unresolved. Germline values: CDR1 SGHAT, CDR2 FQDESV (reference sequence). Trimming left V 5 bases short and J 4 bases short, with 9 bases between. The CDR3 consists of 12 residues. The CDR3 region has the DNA TGTGCCAGCAGCCAAGGGTCATACGAGCAGTACTTC. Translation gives CASSQGSYEQYF.

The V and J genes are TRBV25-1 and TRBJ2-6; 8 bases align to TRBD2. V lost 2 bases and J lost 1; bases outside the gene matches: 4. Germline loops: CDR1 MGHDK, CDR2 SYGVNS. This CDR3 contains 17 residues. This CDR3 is CASSETGGPSGANVLTF. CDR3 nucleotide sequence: TGTGCCAGCAGTGAAACGGGAGGGCCGTCTGGGGCCAACGTCCTGACTTTC.

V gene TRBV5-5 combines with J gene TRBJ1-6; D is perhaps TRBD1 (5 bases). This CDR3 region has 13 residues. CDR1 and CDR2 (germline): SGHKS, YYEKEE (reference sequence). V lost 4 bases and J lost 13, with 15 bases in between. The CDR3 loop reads CASSPQGRDPLHF. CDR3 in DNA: TGTGCCAGCAGCCCTCAGGGCCGAGATCCCCTCCACTTT.